These T cell receptor beta chains were read from a single sample in a study of blood T cell repertoires in COVID-19. Using immunoSEQ multiplex PCR, the repertoire was profiled, and TCRdb retains in-frame clones only, with some absent. The sample consists of about 81,000 clones, roughly 78% of them appearing once. Sequenced material: peripheral blood. These receptors all come from a human donor in a cohort sampled during active COVID-19. The CDR3 runs from the conserved cysteine through the conserved F or W. A D gene is named only where the DNA matches it firmly. Expanded clones are given a class, and other clones once, few, many or no size at all.

>TRBJ1-4|TRBV5-4|TRBD1|-
CASSSKLDRASEKLFF
TGTGCCAGCAGCTCCAAACTTGACAGGGCCTCGGAAAAACTGTTTTTT
>TRBJ1-2|TRBV6-4|-|-
CASSAGSQSNYGYTF
TGTGCCAGCAGTGCCGGATCACAGAGTAACTATGGCTACACCTTC
>TRBJ1-3|TRBV7-2|TRBD1|-
CASSSGTGVGNTIYF
TGTGCCAGCAGCTCCGGGACAGGGGTTGGAAACACCATATATTTT
>TRBJ2-7|TRBV11-2|TRBD1|-
CASSLTGAYEQYF
TGTGCCAGCAGCCTTACAGGGGCCTACGAGCAGTACTTC
>TRBJ2-7|TRBV4-2|-|-
CASSQDPGSPYEQYF
TGTGCCAGCAGCCAAGACCCGGGAAGTCCCTACGAGCAGTACTTC
>TRBJ2-7|TRBV14|-|-
CASRTGMSYEQYF
TGTGCCAGCAGGACCGGGATGAGCTACGAGCAGTACTTC
>TRBJ2-5|TRBV9|TRBD2|-
CASNSGGEEETQYF
TGTGCCAGCAACAGCGGGGGGGAAGAAGAGACCCAGTACTTC
>TRBJ2-1|TRBV5-4|-|few
CASSLELLPGNEQFF
TGTGCCAGCAGCTTGGAACTACTTCCGGGGAATGAGCAGTTCTTC
>TRBJ2-7|TRBV5-6|TRBD1|-
CASSPGTGALKQYF
TGTGCCAGCAGCCCGGGGACAGGGGCCCTCAAGCAGTACTTC
>TRBJ1-1|TRBV6-5|-|-
CASRTRVTLNTEAFF
TGTGCCAGCAGAACGAGGGTAACTTTGAACACTGAAGCTTTCTTT
>TRBJ2-7|TRBV7-2|TRBD1|-
CASSLNTGQGANEQYF
TGTGCCAGCAGCTTAAATACGGGACAGGGGGCGAACGAGCAGTACTTC
>TRBJ1-1|TRBV19|-|few
CASTLTVNTEAFF
TGTGCCAGTACACTGACAGTGAACACTGAAGCTTTCTTT
>TRBJ1-1|TRBV19|-|-
CASSQGTAEAFF
TGTGCCAGTAGCCAGGGTACCGCTGAAGCTTTCTTT
>TRBJ2-7|TRBV5-1|TRBD2|-
CASSLTSGGSYEQYF
TGCGCCAGCAGCTTAACTAGCGGGGGTTCCTACGAGCAGTACTTC
>TRBJ2-3|TRBV3-1/TRBV3-2|TRBD2|once
CASSQLPGLAGTDTQYF
TGTGCCAGCAGCCAACTACCGGGACTAGCGGGGACAGATACGCAGTATTTT
>TRBJ1-2|TRBV6-5|TRBD1|-
CASSPGTGGGGYTF
TGTGCCAGCAGTCCAGGGACAGGGGGCGGTGGCTACACCTTC
>TRBJ1-5|TRBV5-8|TRBD1|few
CASSLPGQGAGQPQHF
TGTGCCAGCAGCTTGCCGGGACAGGGGGCTGGTCAGCCCCAGCATTTT
>TRBJ1-3|TRBV29-1|-|-
CSVESLIGNTIYF
TGCAGCGTTGAATCCTTAATCGGAAACACCATATATTTT
>TRBJ1-1|TRBV10-2|-|once
CASSENTGPMNTEAFF
TGCGCCAGCAGTGAGAACACAGGACCTATGAACACTGAAGCTTTCTTT
>TRBJ2-1|TRBV6-4|TRBD2|-
CASSVTSGSYNEQFF
TGTGCCAGCAGTGTAACTAGCGGGTCCTACAATGAGCAGTTCTTC
>TRBJ2-7|TRBV5-1|-|-
CASSLEVGGTYEQYF
TGCGCCAGCAGCTTGGAGGTAGGGGGAACTTACGAGCAGTACTTC
>TRBJ2-1|TRBV3-1/TRBV3-2|-|-
CASSQDNNNNEQFF
TGTGCCAGCAGCCAAGATAACAATAACAATGAGCAGTTCTTC
>TRBJ2-7|TRBV5-1|-|-
CASSLKPTGFDEQYF
TGCGCCAGCAGCTTAAAACCAACAGGTTTTGACGAGCAGTACTTC
>TRBJ1-4|TRBV18|TRBD1|-
CASSPRTGGSEKLFF
TGTGCCAGCTCACCTCGGACAGGGGGCTCGGAAAAACTGTTTTTT
>TRBJ1-3|TRBV19|-|once
CASSAGVAGNTIYF
TGTGCCAGTAGTGCAGGGGTGGCTGGAAACACCATATATTTT
>TRBJ1-4|TRBV5-5|TRBD1|-
CASSGPTGRNEKLFF
TGTGCCAGCAGCGGTCCGACAGGGCGTAATGAAAAACTGTTTTTT
>TRBJ1-1|TRBV11-2|TRBD1|-
CASSLGTGGNTEAFF
TGTGCCAGCAGCTTAGGGACAGGGGGGAACACTGAAGCTTTCTTT
>TRBJ1-2|TRBV5-4|TRBD1|-
CASSGWTGHWGGYTF
TGTGCCAGCAGCGGATGGACAGGACACTGGGGTGGCTACACCTTC
>TRBJ2-5|TRBV3-1/TRBV3-2|TRBD2|-
CASSPRTSGGAVTQYF
TGTGCCAGCAGCCCCCGGACTAGCGGGGGGGCTGTGACCCAGTACTTC
>TRBJ2-3|TRBV6-5|-|-
CASRRDFYTDTQYF
TGTGCCAGCAGGAGGGACTTTTACACAGATACGCAGTATTTT
>TRBJ2-5|TRBV24-1|-|-
CATSDFLGGDPRVKTQYF
TGTGCCACCAGTGATTTTTTGGGCGGGGACCCGCGGGTAAAGACCCAGTACTTC
>TRBJ2-5|TRBV3-1/TRBV3-2|TRBD2|-
CASSHMGYGLAGGQETQYF
TGTGCCAGCAGTCATATGGGATACGGACTAGCGGGGGGGCAAGAGACCCAGTACTTC
>TRBJ2-3|TRBV7-9|-|-
CASSPSGTDTQYF
TGTGCCAGCAGCCCCTCGGGCACAGATACGCAGTATTTT
>TRBJ2-7|TRBV5-4|TRBD2|few
CASSEPTGGNSYEQYF
TGTGCCAGCAGCGAACCCACGGGGGGGAACTCCTACGAGCAGTACTTC
>TRBJ2-2|TRBV6-5|-|-
CASSTPNTGELFF
TGTGCCAGCAGCACACCGAACACCGGGGAGCTGTTTTTT
>TRBJ1-6|TRBV4-2|-|-
CASSQPTGTSPLHF
TGTGCCAGCAGCCAACCGACAGGTACTTCACCCCTCCACTTT
>TRBJ2-1|TRBV5-1|-|-
CASSSWRGKNEQFF
TGCGCCAGCAGCTCTTGGCGGGGTAAAAATGAGCAGTTCTTC
>TRBJ1-5|TRBV6-5|-|few
CASSLQPQHF
TGTGCCAGCAGTCTCCAGCCCCAGCATTTT
>TRBJ1-3|TRBV12-5|-|-
CASGLIAGLPSSGNTIYF
TGTGCTAGTGGTTTGATAGCGGGACTTCCGAGCTCTGGAAACACCATATATTTT
>TRBJ2-5|TRBV6-6|TRBD2|-
CASKPGLAGGQETQYF
TGTGCCAGCAAACCGGGACTAGCGGGGGGACAAGAGACCCAGTACTTC
>TRBJ2-1|TRBV21-1|-|-
CASSKEVGPAYNEQFF
TGTGCCAGCAGCAAAGAGGTGGGGCCTGCCTACAATGAGCAGTTCTTC
>TRBJ1-5|TRBV3-1/TRBV3-2|-|-
CASSQAQNQPQHF
TGTGCCAGCAGCCAAGCACAGAATCAGCCCCAGCATTTT